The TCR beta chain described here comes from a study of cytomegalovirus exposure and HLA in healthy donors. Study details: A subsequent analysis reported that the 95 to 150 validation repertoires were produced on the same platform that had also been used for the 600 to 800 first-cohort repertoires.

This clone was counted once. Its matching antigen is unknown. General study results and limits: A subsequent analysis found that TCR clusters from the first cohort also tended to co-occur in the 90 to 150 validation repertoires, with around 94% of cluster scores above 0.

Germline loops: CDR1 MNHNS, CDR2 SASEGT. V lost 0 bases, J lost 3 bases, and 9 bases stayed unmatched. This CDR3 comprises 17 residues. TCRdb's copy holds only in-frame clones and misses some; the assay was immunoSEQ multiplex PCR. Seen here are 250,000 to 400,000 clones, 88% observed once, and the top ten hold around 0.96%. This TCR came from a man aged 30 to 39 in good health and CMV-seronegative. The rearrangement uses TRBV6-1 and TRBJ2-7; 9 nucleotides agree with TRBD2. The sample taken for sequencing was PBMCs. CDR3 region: CASSEALGLAGNYEQYF. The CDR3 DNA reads TGTGCCAGCAGTGAAGCGCTTGGGCTAGCGGGGAACTACGAGCAGTACTTC.